The 25 T cell receptor beta chains below all came from one sample that was sequenced in a study of cytomegalovirus exposure and HLA in healthy donors. The method was immunoSEQ multiplex PCR; TCRdb's version includes in-frame clones alone and lacks a portion of them. The sample has fewer than 200,000 clones; nearly 90% are singletons. The sequencing sample was made of PBMCs. These TCRs come from a man aged 18 to 30 in good health and CMV-seropositive.

The genes are TRBV11-3 and TRBJ2-1, with a weak D call TRBD1 (6 bases). The CDR3 length is 14 residues. CDR1 SGHNT and CDR2 YENEEA come from the germline V gene. V shed 1 base and J shed 10 bases, with 14 bases lying between them. CDR3 DNA: TGTGCCAGCAGCTTAGTTCAGGGGAGAAGGGAGCAGTTCTTC. Protein sequence: CASSLVQGRREQFF.

This clone was detected only a few times. J is TRBJ2-7 and V is TRBV19; 7 bases line up with TRBD1. CDR1 and CDR2 from the germline V gene are LNHDA and SQIVND (reference sequence). Trimming cost V 1 base and J 3 bases; bases outside gene matches: 3. The CDR3 consists of 14 residues. CDR3: CASSIATGFYEQYF. The CDR3 DNA follows: TGTGCCAGTAGTATAGCGACAGGGTTCTACGAGCAGTACTTC.

The chain uses TRBV29-1 and TRBJ2-7; D is perhaps TRBD1 (6 bases). This CDR3 is 13 amino acids long. The V end was cut by 5 bases, the J end by 0 bases, with 11 bases between. Germline values: CDR1 SQVTM, CDR2 ANQGSEA. The CDR3 reads CSVSRGGSYEQYF. In DNA form, the CDR3 reads TGCAGCGTTTCCAGGGGTGGCTCCTACGAGCAGTACTTC.

The rearrangement links TRBV5-1 to TRBJ2-3; the D gene is possibly TRBD1 (6 bases). Trimming stripped 2 bases from V and 4 bases from J, with 17 bases between. This CDR3 spans 16 amino acids. Germline V gene sequence: CDR1 SGHRS, CDR2 YFSETQ. In DNA, the CDR3 is TGCGCCAGCAGCTTTTCGAGGGGGTCCCTCGCAGATACGCAGTATTTT. Its translation is CASSFSRGSLADTQYF.

V gene TRBV11-2 combines with J gene TRBJ2-1, with TRBD2 matching 13 bases. V shed 5 bases and J 7 bases; nucleotides not matched to a gene: 5. The V gene's germline CDR1 is SGHAT and CDR2 FQNNGV. The CDR3 is 15 amino acids. DNA for the CDR3: TGTGCCAGCAGCCGGACTAGCGGGAGAGGTAATGAGCAGTTCTTC. It is translated as CASSRTSGRGNEQFF.

The chain is built from TRBV6-1 and TRBJ2-7; no definite D call. V dropped 2 bases and J dropped 5 bases, with 10 bases sitting between them. Germline V gene sequence: CDR1 MNHNS, CDR2 SASEGT. The length of the CDR3 is 13 residues. CDR3 sequence: CASSEIPANEQYF. CDR3 in DNA: TGTGCCAGCAGTGAAATCCCCGCTAACGAGCAGTACTTC.

V and J are TRBV27 and TRBJ2-7; 11 bases fit TRBD2. With 0 bases clipped from V and 2 bases from J, the junction kept 3 bases outside the gene matches. CDR1 and CDR2 from the germline V gene are MNHEY and SMNVEV (reference sequence). The CDR3 spans 16 residues. The CDR3 loop reads CASSLSRLAGTYEQYF. As DNA, the CDR3 is TGTGCCAGCAGTTTATCGAGACTAGCGGGAACCTACGAGCAGTACTTC.

The gene calls are TRBV6-5 and TRBJ2-1, with 10 bases that match TRBD2. In germline, CDR1 is MNHEY, CDR2 SVGAGI. The V and J ends lost 6 bases and 6 bases, in that order; junction bases with no gene match: 2. The CDR3 has 13 amino acids. The CDR3: CASSRTSGNEQFF. The CDR3 DNA follows: TGTGCCAGCAGCCGGACTAGCGGCAATGAGCAGTTCTTC.

The gene calls are TRBV7-9 and TRBJ1-2; possible D gene TRBD1, 5 bases. From germline, CDR1 is SEHNR and CDR2 FQNEAQ (reference sequence). With 6 bases removed from V and 7 bases from J, the gap between germline ends came to 27 bases. This CDR3 comprises 17 residues. The CDR3 is CASSYRGMLGSGSGYTF. CDR3 DNA: TGTGCCAGCAGTTATAGGGGAATGTTAGGGTCCGGCTCTGGCTACACCTTC. Full variable domain (remainder filled in from reference TRBV7-9 and TRBJ1-2): DTGVSQNPRHKITKRGQNVTFRCDPISEHNRLYWYRQTLGQGPEFLTYFQNEAQLEKSRLLSDRFSAERPKGSFSTLEIQRTEQGDSAMYLCASSYRGMLGSGSGYTFGSGTRLTVV.

The chain couples TRBV9 to TRBJ2-3; D perhaps matches TRBD2 (5 bases). The CDR3 runs 16 residues. Germline CDR1 reads SGDLS; CDR2 reads YYNGEE. Trimming stripped 0 bases from V and 0 bases from J, with 11 bases between. This CDR3 is CASSVGKGGSTDTQYF. Written as DNA, the CDR3 is TGTGCCAGCAGCGTAGGTAAAGGCGGGAGCACAGATACGCAGTATTTT.

This clone was recorded a few times. The rearrangement links TRBV6-1 to TRBJ1-4; tentative D call: TRBD1 (5 bases). The V gene's germline CDR1 is MNHNS and CDR2 SASEGT. CDR3 size: 15 residues. Trimming took 0 bases from V and 11 from J, leaving 16 bases between them. CDR3 sequence reads: CASSEAGTSSQKLFF. The CDR3, as DNA: TGTGCCAGCAGTGAAGCCGGGACTAGCTCCCAGAAACTGTTTTTT.

The chain uses TRBV18 and TRBJ1-2, with D unresolved. The V gene lost 0 bases and the J gene lost 7 bases, with 6 bases spanning the gap. The CDR3 sequence is 12 residues long. Germline V gives CDR1 KGHSH, CDR2 LQKENI. As DNA, the CDR3 is TGTGCCAGCTCACCACCAGCCGGTGGCTACACCTTC. Translating it yields CASSPPAGGYTF.

CDR3 sequence (DNA): TGTGCCAGCAGCCAAGAACTAGCGGGAGAAATCGGGGAGCTGTTTTTT. Translating gives CASSQELAGEIGELFF. The chain recombines TRBV4-2 with TRBJ2-2, with 11 nucleotides matching TRBD2. Trimming took 0 bases from V and 7 from J; bases not matched to a gene: 4. This CDR3 has 16 residues. The V gene's germline CDR1 is LGHNA and CDR2 YNFKEQ.

This chain links TRBV5-1 with TRBJ2-2; 11 bases line up with TRBD2. From germline, CDR1 is SGHRS and CDR2 YFSETQ. The junction had 6 bases not matched to a gene; V was cut back by 4 bases and J by 4 bases. The CDR3 length is 16 residues. Here the CDR3 DNA reads TGCGCCAGCAGCCCGCCCGGGACTAGCGGCACCGGGGAGCTGTTTTTT. This translates into CASSPPGTSGTGELFF.

In its sample, this clone was seen once. J is TRBJ2-1 and V is TRBV11-2; tentatively, D is TRBD2 (6 bases). The CDR3 is 14 amino acids. Germline values: CDR1 SGHAT, CDR2 FQNNGV. V lost 5 bases to trimming and J lost 7 bases, with 15 bases between them. The CDR3 region is CASSPIGGGNEQFF. The CDR3 nucleotides read TGTGCCAGCAGCCCAATTGGGGGAGGAAATGAGCAGTTCTTC.

The genes are TRBV4-1 and TRBJ1-3, with 9 bases fitting TRBD1. This CDR3 has 13 residues. The V gene's germline CDR1 is MGHRA and CDR2 YSYEKL. J lost 8 bases, V lost 4 bases, and 3 bases had no gene match. The CDR3 nucleotides read TGCGCCAGCAGCCGACAGGGGGTCGACACCATATATTTT. The encoded protein is CASSRQGVDTIYF.

The chain uses TRBV28 and TRBJ2-7; the D is unclear. The germline gives CDR1 MDHEN, CDR2 SYDVKM. Trimming stripped 8 bases from V and 1 base from J, with 6 bases between. The CDR3 is 11 residues long. The CDR3 DNA follows: TGTGCCAGCCTTTCTTCCTACGAGCAGTACTTC. Translation: CASLSSYEQYF. The full variable domain, completed using reference TRBV28 and TRBJ2-7, is DVKVTQSSRYLVKRTGEKVFLECVQDMDHENMFWYRQDPGLGLRLIYFSYDVKMKEKGDIPEGYSVSREKKERFSLILESASTNQTSMYLCASLSSYEQYFGPGTRLTVT.

V gene TRBV20-1 combines with J gene TRBJ2-7, with a weak D call TRBD1 (5 bases). CDR1 and CDR2 from the germline V gene are DFQATT and SNEGSKA (reference sequence). The CDR3 runs to 11 residues. V lost 3 bases to trimming and J lost 3 bases, with 6 bases between them. The CDR3 sequence is CSASDSYEQYF. CDR3 DNA: TGCAGTGCTAGCGACAGCTACGAGCAGTACTTC.

The chain carries TRBV19 and TRBJ2-1, with D tentatively TRBD2 (6 bases). The V and J ends lost 5 bases and 8 bases respectively, with 13 bases between them. Germline lookup yields CDR1 LNHDA and CDR2 SQIVND (reference sequence). The CDR3 is 13 residues long. The CDR3 DNA is TGTGCCAGTAGTTCCGCTAGCGTCGATGAGCAGTTCTTC. Translating gives CASSSASVDEQFF.

The V call is TRBV7-9, the J call TRBJ1-5; 9 nucleotides align to TRBD1. The CDR3 has 16 amino acids. The germline V gene has CDR1 SEHNR and CDR2 FQNEAQ (reference sequence). The V and J ends lost 3 bases and 6 bases, in that order; junction bases with no gene match: 9. For the CDR3, the DNA is TGTGCCAGCAGCTTGGGCCAGGACAGGGGATTTCAGCCCCAGCATTTT. Its translation is CASSLGQDRGFQPQHF.

The chain couples TRBV18 to TRBJ2-5; 14 bases align to TRBD2. V gave up 0 bases and J gave up 5 bases; unmatched junction bases: 14. The CDR3 is 20 residues long. Germline CDR1 KGHSH, CDR2 LQKENI. The CDR3 DNA sequence: TGTGCCAGCTCACCACCGATACTACCGGGACTAGCGGGAGTTTCGGAGACCCAGTACTTC. Translating it yields CASSPPILPGLAGVSETQYF.

The rearrangement links TRBV18 to TRBJ2-3; 8 bases are shared with TRBD2. The CDR3 covers 15 residues. V dropped 6 bases and J dropped 0; count of bases not matched to a gene: 5. Per germline, CDR1 KGHSH and CDR2 LQKENI. The CDR3 sequence: CASSATSGSTDTQYF. CDR3 nucleotide sequence: TGTGCCAGCTCGGCTACTAGCGGAAGCACAGATACGCAGTATTTT.

The chain joins TRBV2 to TRBJ2-1; D possibly corresponds to TRBD2 (6 bases). The CDR3 runs to 18 residues. The germline V and J ends were trimmed by 3 bases and 4 bases, with 22 bases remaining between them. Germline V gives CDR1 SNHLY, CDR2 FYNNEI. For the CDR3, the DNA is TGTGCCAGCAGTGACGGGACTTGGGGGAGAGGGTTTTACAATGAGCAGTTCTTC. Its translation: CASSDGTWGRGFYNEQFF.

The gene calls are TRBV18 and TRBJ1-1; D unresolved. Germline-derived CDR1 and CDR2 are KGHSH and LQKENI. The CDR3 spans 14 residues. Trimming cost V 3 bases and J 3 bases, with 11 bases left between them. The CDR3 DNA sequence: TGTGCCAGCTCACCTACCTCGAGGGACACTGAAGCTTTCTTT. Protein: CASSPTSRDTEAFF.

The chain is built from TRBV7-2 and TRBJ1-1, with D hard to call. Germline V gene data show CDR1 as SGHTA and CDR2 as FQGNSA. The CDR3 spans 14 residues. V lost 5 bases and J 2 bases, leaving 12 bases between the germline ends. The CDR3 here is CASSPGRQNTEAFF. The DNA for the CDR3 is TGTGCCAGCAGCCCTGGTAGACAAAACACTGAAGCTTTCTTT.